The 27 T cell receptor beta chains below all came from one sample that was sequenced in a study of cytomegalovirus exposure and HLA in healthy donors. Amplification used 60 Vbeta primers and 13 Jbeta primers. Data came from immunoSEQ multiplex PCR; TCRdb stores just in-frame clones and leaves some out. The table lists around 64,000 clones, 65% to 80% of them singletons, with 6.8% in the top ten. The material sequenced was PBMCs. These receptors all come from a man aged 25-45 years in good health and CMV-seropositive.

In DNA, the CDR3 is TGTGCCAGTAGTACCCTGCCGGGACAGGGACATGGCTACACCTTC. It translates to CASSTLPGQGHGYTF. The chain combines TRBV19 with TRBJ1-2; 9 positions agree with TRBD1. Germline V gene data show CDR1 as LNHDA and CDR2 as SQIVND (reference sequence). V gave up 4 bases and J gave up 6 bases; unmatched junction bases: 9. This CDR3 region has 15 residues.

This clone has a handful of counts. J is TRBJ1-1 and V is TRBV5-8, with no clear D. V was cut by 5 bases and J by 8 bases, with 13 bases left in between. The germline gives CDR1 SGHTS, CDR2 YDEGEE. The CDR3 runs to 12 residues. The CDR3 here is CASSELRVEAFF. The DNA of the CDR3 is TGTGCCAGCAGTGAGCTCCGGGTCGAAGCTTTCTTT.

The rearrangement uses TRBV5-6 and TRBJ1-1; TRBD1 might be the D (5 bases). Trimming shortened V by 4 bases and J by 12 bases, and 16 bases separated the two germline ends. Germline V gene sequence: CDR1 SGHDT, CDR2 YYEEEE. This CDR3 is 12 amino acids long. The CDR3 DNA sequence: TGTGCCAGCAGCGCCCCTGGGGGGATATCTTTCTTT. Translating gives CASSAPGGISFF.

The rearrangement joins TRBV6-5 to TRBJ2-1; the match to TRBD1 covers 8 bases. Germline CDR1 and CDR2: MNHEY and SVGAGI. This CDR3 comprises 15 residues. V was clipped by 5 bases and J by 3 bases; unmatched bases: 6. CDR3 sequence reads: CASSKPGQDYNEQFF. The CDR3 DNA reads TGTGCCAGCAGTAAACCGGGACAGGACTACAATGAGCAGTTCTTC.

This clone showed up just a few times. V usage is TRBV5-6 and J usage is TRBJ2-7, with a tentative D call TRBD2 (6 bases). Trimming removed 7 bases at V and 2 bases at J, with 13 bases between. This CDR3 is 13 amino acids long. Germline CDR1 is SGHDT and CDR2 is YYEEEE. In DNA, the CDR3 is TGTGCCAGCGCGGCCGGGAGAGCCTACGAGCAGTACTTC. This gives the protein CASAAGRAYEQYF.

This clone was found once. As DNA, the CDR3 is TGCGCCAGCAGCCCAGGGACAGCAGACAATTCACCCCTCCACTTT. Protein sequence: CASSPGTADNSPLHF. The J gene is TRBJ1-6, the V gene TRBV5-1; 7 bases line up with TRBD1. This CDR3 contains 15 residues. V shed 4 bases, J shed 7 bases, and the junction held 8 bases outside the gene matches. The germline gives CDR1 SGHRS, CDR2 YFSETQ. Supplemented by reference TRBV5-1 and TRBJ1-6, the full variable domain reads KAGVTQTPRYLIKTRGQQVTLSCSPISGHRSVSWYQQTPGQGLQFLFEYFSETQRNKGNFPGRFSGRQFSNSRSEMNVSTLELGDSALYLCASSPGTADNSPLHFGNGTRLTVT.

This clone was seen only once. J is TRBJ2-7 and V is TRBV7-9; 7 bases match TRBD1. The CDR3 is 11 residues long. The V gene end was trimmed by 5 bases and the J gene end by 7 bases; junction bases not matched to a gene: 2. Germline V gene sequence: CDR1 SEHNR, CDR2 FQNEAQ (reference sequence). The CDR3 here is CASSPRGEQYF. CDR3 DNA sequence: TGTGCCAGCAGCCCCAGGGGGGAGCAGTACTTC.

J is TRBJ2-3 and V is TRBV30, with 12 positions matching TRBD2. V dropped 1 base and J dropped 1; count of bases not matched to a gene: 12. Germline CDR1 and CDR2: GTSNPN and SVGIG (reference sequence). This CDR3 comprises 19 residues. CDR3 DNA: TGTGCCTGGAGTGCACCCCGCCTAGCGGGGGGGCCGGGCACAGATACGCAGTATTTT. This translates into CAWSAPRLAGGPGTDTQYF.

This chain uses TRBV4-2 with TRBJ2-7, with D perhaps TRBD1 (5 bases). CDR1 is LGHNA, CDR2 YNFKEQ, per germline. The CDR3 is 14 amino acids. V shed 1 base and J shed 4 bases, with 11 bases lying between them. This CDR3 is CASSQAGAGYEQYF. The CDR3 bases are TGTGCCAGCAGCCAAGCTGGGGCCGGATACGAGCAGTACTTC.

V is TRBV4-1 and J is TRBJ2-2, with D possibly TRBD2 on 5 matching bases. The CDR3 spans 15 residues. V was trimmed by 5 bases and J by 6 bases, leaving 16 bases between them. Germline CDR1 MGHRA, CDR2 YSYEKL. This CDR3 is CASSWGESDAGELFF. The CDR3 DNA follows: TGCGCCAGCAGCTGGGGAGAGAGTGACGCCGGGGAGCTGTTTTTT.

The rearrangement uses TRBV6-5 and TRBJ1-2; D not certain. Between the trimmed V and J ends, which lost 6 bases and 3 bases, there was a span of 11 bases. CDR3 length: 13 residues. Looked up from germline, CDR1 is MNHEY and CDR2 is SVGAGI. The CDR3 sequence is CASRAGGYYGYTF. CDR3 nucleotides: TGTGCCAGCAGGGCGGGCGGATACTATGGCTACACCTTC.

This rearrangement joins TRBV6-6 to TRBJ2-5; TRBD1 might be the D (6 bases). The J call may not be correct, given that the DNA end is closer to TRBJ2-7. There are 15 residues in the CDR3. The V gene's germline CDR1 is MNHNY and CDR2 SVGAGI (reference sequence). CDR3 DNA: TGTGCCAGCACCACAGGGTCCGCAGGGTCCTACGAGCAGTACTTC. It codes for CASTTGSAGSYEQYF.

This chain connects TRBV19 to TRBJ2-1; 12 bases map to TRBD2. The junction had 7 bases not matched to a gene; V was cut back by 4 bases and J by 0 bases. In germline, CDR1 is LNHDA, CDR2 SQIVND (reference sequence). The length of the CDR3 is 18 residues. Here the CDR3 reads CASSKLAGGRSSYNEQFF. DNA for the CDR3: TGTGCCAGTAGTAAACTAGCGGGGGGCCGGAGCTCCTACAATGAGCAGTTCTTC.

The V and J genes are TRBV4-1 and TRBJ2-3, with D possibly matching TRBD2 (5 bases). The CDR3 is 16 residues long. V was cut by 1 base and J by 2 bases, with 13 bases left in between. From germline, CDR1 is MGHRA and CDR2 YSYEKL. CDR3 DNA sequence: TGCGCCAGCAGCCAAGGATGGCGGGCATACACAGATACGCAGTATTTT. It is translated as CASSQGWRAYTDTQYF.

V usage is TRBV4-2 and J usage is TRBJ2-3; TRBD2 matches at 14 bases. The junction had 8 bases not matched to a gene; V was cut back by 4 bases and J by 8 bases. This CDR3 is built from 16 residues. CDR1 is LGHNA, CDR2 YNFKEQ, per germline. The CDR3 region has the DNA TGTGCCAGCAGCCGTGAGGGACTAGCGGGGGAAGGTACGCAGTATTTT. It yields the protein CASSREGLAGEGTQYF.

This clone turned up a few times. The genes are TRBV4-1 and TRBJ1-1; no clear D. There are 18 residues in the CDR3. Trimming took 2 bases from V and 0 from J, leaving 19 bases between them. In germline, CDR1 is MGHRA, CDR2 YSYEKL. The CDR3 loop is CASSQPGRTTRVNTEAFF. The CDR3 DNA reads as TGCGCCAGCAGCCAACCCGGGAGAACCACTAGGGTGAACACTGAAGCTTTCTTT.

The chain has TRBV5-1 and TRBJ2-7; 7 bases line up with TRBD1. Germline V gene data show CDR1 as SGHRS and CDR2 as YFSETQ. Trimming cost V 4 bases and J 2 bases; bases outside gene matches: 3. This CDR3 spans 13 amino acids. The CDR3 region has the DNA TGCGCCAGCAGCCAGGACAGGCCCTACGAGCAGTACTTC. The encoded protein is CASSQDRPYEQYF. The complete variable domain, with remaining parts taken from reference TRBV5-1 and TRBJ2-7, reads KAGVTQTPRYLIKTRGQQVTLSCSPISGHRSVSWYQQTPGQGLQFLFEYFSETQRNKGNFPGRFSGRQFSNSRSEMNVSTLELGDSALYLCASSQDRPYEQYFGPGTRLTVT.

This clone was detected once. The chain carries TRBV29-1 and TRBJ1-2, with a weak D call TRBD1 (6 bases). The V and J ends lost 1 base and 4 bases respectively, with 13 bases between them. Germline CDR1 SQVTM, CDR2 ANQGSEA. The CDR3 sequence is 14 residues long. Here the CDR3 reads CSVEGTGTPYGYTF. CDR3 bases: TGCAGCGTTGAAGGGACCGGGACACCCTATGGCTACACCTTC.

This clone was seen just once. The chain links TRBV18 to TRBJ1-5; D unclear. V lost 3 bases and J lost 0, with 9 bases in between. This CDR3 has 15 residues. The germline gives CDR1 KGHSH, CDR2 LQKENI. The CDR3 loop reads CASSPPTPSNQPQHF. CDR3 bases: TGTGCCAGCTCACCGCCGACACCTAGCAATCAGCCCCAGCATTTT.

The chain combines TRBV27 with TRBJ2-7; a possible D gene is TRBD2 (5 bases). Trimming took 4 bases from V and 1 from J, leaving 17 bases between them. Per the germline V gene, CDR1 is MNHEY and CDR2 is SMNVEV (reference sequence). This CDR3 spans 16 amino acids. The CDR3 sequence: CASSSARWGASYEQYF. The CDR3 region has the DNA TGTGCCAGCAGTTCCGCCCGTTGGGGAGCATCCTACGAGCAGTACTTC.

The CDR3 protein is CASSLAGTVNQPQHF. As DNA, the CDR3 is TGTGCCAGCAGCTTGGCCGGGACAGTCAATCAGCCCCAGCATTTT. This sequence joins TRBV5-4 and TRBJ1-5; 7 nucleotides line up with TRBD1. CDR1 SGHNT and CDR2 YYREEE come from the germline V gene (reference sequence). This CDR3 contains 15 residues. V was clipped by 0 bases and J by 3 bases; unmatched bases: 3.

V usage is TRBV5-1 and J usage is TRBJ2-5, with TRBD1 matching 9 bases. Germline V CDR1 and CDR2: SGHRS, YFSETQ. V was pared by 4 bases and J by 1 base, with 2 bases of the junction left unmatched. CDR3 size: 14 residues. In nucleotides, the CDR3 is TGCGCCAGCAGCAAGGACAGGGGCCAAGAGACCCAGTACTTC. This encodes CASSKDRGQETQYF.

This chain joins TRBV5-4 and TRBJ1-2; D remains ambiguous. The germline gives CDR1 SGHNT, CDR2 YYREEE (reference sequence). This CDR3 is 13 amino acids long. Trimming cost V 6 bases and J 8 bases, with 17 bases left between them. CDR3 amino acids: CASTMDAVSGYTF. In DNA, the CDR3 is TGTGCCAGCACCATGGATGCGGTTAGCGGCTACACCTTC.

Only a few counts were recorded for this clone. The V gene is TRBV30, the J gene TRBJ1-5, with D perhaps matching TRBD1 (5 bases). This CDR3 is 13 amino acids long. Trimming took 5 bases from V and 6 from J, leaving 14 bases between them. Germline V gives CDR1 GTSNPN, CDR2 SVGIG (reference sequence). CDR3 amino acids: CAWSREPSQPQHF. Written as DNA, the CDR3 is TGTGCCTGGTCCAGGGAACCGAGTCAGCCCCAGCATTTT.

The chain joins TRBV7-8 to TRBJ2-5; no reliable D call. Trimming removed 2 bases at V and 4 bases at J, with 17 bases between. The CDR3 spans 16 residues. Germline CDR1 and CDR2: SGHVS and FQNEAQ. CDR3 in amino acids: CASSLSGGFNRETQYF. CDR3 DNA sequence: TGTGCCAGCAGCTTATCAGGTGGTTTCAACCGAGAGACCCAGTACTTC. The variable domain in full, completed from reference TRBV7-8 and TRBJ2-5, reads GAGVSQSPRYKVAKRGQDVALRCDPISGHVSLFWYQQALGQGPEFLTYFQNEAQLDKSGLPSDRFFAERPEGSVSTLKIQRTQQEDSAVYLCASSLSGGFNRETQYFGPGTRLLVL.

This CDR3 reads CASSLTVTYEQYF. Written as DNA, the CDR3 is TGTGCCAGCAGCTTGACAGTGACCTACGAGCAGTACTTC. The chain recombines TRBV5-6 with TRBJ2-7; D gene ambiguous. V was trimmed by 1 base and J by 2 bases, leaving 7 bases between them. The length of the CDR3 is 13 residues. Germline lookup yields CDR1 SGHDT and CDR2 YYEEEE.

The chain is built from TRBV28 and TRBJ1-2, with D unclear. The CDR3 spans 13 residues. V was clipped by 4 bases and J by 3 bases, with 9 bases between them. CDR1 MDHEN and CDR2 SYDVKM come from the germline V gene. Written as DNA, the CDR3 is TGTGCCAGCAGTTCCGGAGGGCACTATGGCTACACCTTC. This translates into CASSSGGHYGYTF.